Below, 2 T cell receptor beta chains from the same sample are listed, as sequenced in a study of cytomegalovirus exposure and HLA in healthy donors. TCRdb keeps only in-frame clones here, not all; method: immunoSEQ multiplex PCR. The sample yields under 150,000 clones, roughly nine tenths seen once. Sequenced material: PBMCs. Every receptor here comes from a man aged 18-30 years in good health and CMV-seronegative.

In this sample, this clone turned up a few times. Here the CDR3 reads CACFRWDSPTGELFF. CDR3 nucleotides: TGTGCCTGCTTCCGATGGGACAGTCCCACCGGGGAGCTGTTTTTT. The rearrangement uses TRBV30 and TRBJ2-2; 7 bases agree with TRBD1. The length of the CDR3 is 15 residues. V lost 6 bases and J lost 4; bases outside the gene matches: 11. Germline CDR1 reads GTSNPN; CDR2 reads SVGIG (reference sequence).

The chain carries TRBV7-9 and TRBJ2-1; D remains ambiguous. The CDR3 runs to 12 residues. The germline CDR1 and CDR2 sequences are SEHNR and FQNEAQ (reference sequence). Deletions cut 5 bases from V and 4 bases from J, with 6 bases between. CDR3 protein: CASSPSYNEQFF. The CDR3 region has the DNA TGTGCCAGCAGCCCCAGTTACAATGAGCAGTTCTTC. The full variable domain, in which reference TRBV7-9 and TRBJ2-1 provide the parts outside the CDR3, is DTGVSQNPRHKITKRGQNVTFRCDPISEHNRLYWYRQTLGQGPEFLTYFQNEAQLEKSRLLSDRFSAERPKGSFSTLEIQRTEQGDSAMYLCASSPSYNEQFFGPGTRLTVL.